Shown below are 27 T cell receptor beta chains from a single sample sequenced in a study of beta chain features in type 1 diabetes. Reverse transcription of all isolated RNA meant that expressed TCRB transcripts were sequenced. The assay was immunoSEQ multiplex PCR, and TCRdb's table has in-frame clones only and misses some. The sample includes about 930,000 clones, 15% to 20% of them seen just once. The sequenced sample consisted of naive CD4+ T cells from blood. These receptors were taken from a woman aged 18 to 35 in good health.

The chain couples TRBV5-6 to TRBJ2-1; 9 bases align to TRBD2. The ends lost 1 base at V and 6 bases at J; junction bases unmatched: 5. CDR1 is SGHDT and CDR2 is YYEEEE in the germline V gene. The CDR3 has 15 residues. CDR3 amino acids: CASSLWASGTNEQFF. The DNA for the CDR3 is TGTGCCAGCAGCTTGTGGGCTAGCGGGACCAATGAGCAGTTCTTC.

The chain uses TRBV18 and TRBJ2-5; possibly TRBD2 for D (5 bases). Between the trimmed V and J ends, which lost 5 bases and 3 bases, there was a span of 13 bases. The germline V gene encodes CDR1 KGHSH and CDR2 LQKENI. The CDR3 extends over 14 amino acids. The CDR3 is CASSSRTGKETQYF. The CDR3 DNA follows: TGTGCCAGCTCATCTCGGACTGGAAAAGAGACCCAGTACTTC.

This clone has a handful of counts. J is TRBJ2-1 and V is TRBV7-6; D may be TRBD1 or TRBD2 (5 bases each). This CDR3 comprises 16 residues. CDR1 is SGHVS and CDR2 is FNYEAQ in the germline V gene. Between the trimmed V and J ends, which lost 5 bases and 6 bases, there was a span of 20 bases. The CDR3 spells CASSPTARTLVNEQFF. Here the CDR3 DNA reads TGTGCCAGCAGCCCAACGGCTAGGACACTAGTCAATGAGCAGTTCTTC. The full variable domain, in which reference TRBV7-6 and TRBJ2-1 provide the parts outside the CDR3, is GAGVSQSPRYKVTKRGQDVALRCDPISGHVSLYWYRQALGQGPEFLTYFNYEAQQDKSGLPNDRFSAERPEGSISTLTIQRTEQRDSAMYRCASSPTARTLVNEQFFGPGTRLTVL.

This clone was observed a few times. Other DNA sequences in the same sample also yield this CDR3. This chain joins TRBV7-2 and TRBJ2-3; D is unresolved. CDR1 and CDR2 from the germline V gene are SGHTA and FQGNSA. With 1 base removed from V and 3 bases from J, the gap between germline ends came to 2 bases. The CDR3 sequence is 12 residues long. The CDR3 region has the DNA TGTGCCAGCAGCTTAGGTACAGATACGCAGTATTTT. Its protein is CASSLGTDTQYF.

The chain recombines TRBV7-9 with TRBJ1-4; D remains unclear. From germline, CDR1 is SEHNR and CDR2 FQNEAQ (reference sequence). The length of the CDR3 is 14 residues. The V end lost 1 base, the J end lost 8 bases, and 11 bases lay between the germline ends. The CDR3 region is CASSLGGGEEKLFF. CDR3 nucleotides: TGTGCCAGCAGCTTAGGGGGAGGAGAAGAAAAACTGTTTTTT.

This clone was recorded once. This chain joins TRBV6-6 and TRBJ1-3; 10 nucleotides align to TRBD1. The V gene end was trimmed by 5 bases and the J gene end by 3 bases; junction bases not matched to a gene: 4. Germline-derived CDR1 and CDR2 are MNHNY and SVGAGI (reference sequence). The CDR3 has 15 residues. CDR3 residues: CASSPGTGVGNTIYF. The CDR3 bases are TGTGCCAGCAGTCCCGGGACAGGGGTTGGAAACACCATATATTTT.

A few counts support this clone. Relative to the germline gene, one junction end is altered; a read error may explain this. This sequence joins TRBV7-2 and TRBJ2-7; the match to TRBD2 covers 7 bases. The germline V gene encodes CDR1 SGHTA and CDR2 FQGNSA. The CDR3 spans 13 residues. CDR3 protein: CASSLAREYEQYF. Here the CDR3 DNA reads TGTGCCAGCAGTTTAGCGCGGGAGTACGAGCAGTACTTC.

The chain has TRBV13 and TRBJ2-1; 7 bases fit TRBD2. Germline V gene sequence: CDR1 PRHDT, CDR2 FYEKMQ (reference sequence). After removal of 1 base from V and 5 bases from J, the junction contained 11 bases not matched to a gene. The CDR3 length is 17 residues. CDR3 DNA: TGTGCCAGCAGCTTAGACTCGACTAGCAAAATTAACAATGAGCAGTTCTTC. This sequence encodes CASSLDSTSKINNEQFF.

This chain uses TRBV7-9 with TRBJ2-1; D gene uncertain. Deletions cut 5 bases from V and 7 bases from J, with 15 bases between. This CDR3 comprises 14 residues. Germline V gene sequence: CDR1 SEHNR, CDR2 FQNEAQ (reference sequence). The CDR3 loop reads CASSEIRSQNEQFF. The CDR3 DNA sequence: TGTGCCAGCAGCGAAATACGCTCCCAGAATGAGCAGTTCTTC. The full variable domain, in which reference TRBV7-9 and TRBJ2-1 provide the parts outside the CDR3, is DTGVSQNPRHKITKRGQNVTFRCDPISEHNRLYWYRQTLGQGPEFLTYFQNEAQLEKSRLLSDRFSAERPKGSFSTLEIQRTEQGDSAMYLCASSEIRSQNEQFFGPGTRLTVL.

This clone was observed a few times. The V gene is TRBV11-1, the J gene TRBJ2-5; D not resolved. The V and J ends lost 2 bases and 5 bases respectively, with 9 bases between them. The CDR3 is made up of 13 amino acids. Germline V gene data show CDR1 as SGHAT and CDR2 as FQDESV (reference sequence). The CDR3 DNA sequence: TGTGCCAGCAGCTTAACACCAGAGGAGACCCAGTACTTC. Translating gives CASSLTPEETQYF.

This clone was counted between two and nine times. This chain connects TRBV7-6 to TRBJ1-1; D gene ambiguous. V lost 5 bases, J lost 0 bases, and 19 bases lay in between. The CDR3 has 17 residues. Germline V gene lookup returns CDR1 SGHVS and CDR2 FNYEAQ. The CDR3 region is CASSVKKMLSLNTEAFF. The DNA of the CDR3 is TGTGCCAGCAGCGTAAAAAAAATGTTGTCTTTGAACACTGAAGCTTTCTTT.

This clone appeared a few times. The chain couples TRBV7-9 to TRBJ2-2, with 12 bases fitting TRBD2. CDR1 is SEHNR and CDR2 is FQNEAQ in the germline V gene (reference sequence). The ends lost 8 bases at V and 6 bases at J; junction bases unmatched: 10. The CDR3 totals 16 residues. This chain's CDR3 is CASLRLAGVWAGELFF. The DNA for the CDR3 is TGTGCCAGCTTGAGACTAGCGGGAGTTTGGGCCGGGGAGCTGTTTTTT.

CDR3 protein: CASSVPWTGEWSNQPQHF. Written as DNA, the CDR3 is TGTGCCAGCAGTGTCCCCTGGACAGGGGAGTGGAGCAATCAGCCCCAGCATTTT. This sequence joins TRBV2 and TRBJ1-5; the match to TRBD1 covers 9 bases. This CDR3 spans 18 amino acids. V lost 4 bases, J lost 1 base, and 11 bases stayed unmatched. Germline-derived CDR1 and CDR2 are SNHLY and FYNNEI.

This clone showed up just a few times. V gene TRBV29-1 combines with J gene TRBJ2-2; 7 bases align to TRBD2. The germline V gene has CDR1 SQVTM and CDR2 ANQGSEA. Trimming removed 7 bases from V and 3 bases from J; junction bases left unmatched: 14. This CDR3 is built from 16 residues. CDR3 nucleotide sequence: TGCAGCGCCGGGTACGGGCGGGAGCTTGACACCGGGGAGCTGTTTTTT. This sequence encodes CSAGYGRELDTGELFF.

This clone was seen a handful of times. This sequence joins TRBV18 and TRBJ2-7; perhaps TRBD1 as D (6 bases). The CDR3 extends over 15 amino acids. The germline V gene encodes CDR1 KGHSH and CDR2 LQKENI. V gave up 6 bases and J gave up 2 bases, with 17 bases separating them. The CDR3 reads CASSLLRTDAYEQYF. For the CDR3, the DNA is TGTGCCAGCTCGCTTCTCCGGACAGATGCCTACGAGCAGTACTTC.

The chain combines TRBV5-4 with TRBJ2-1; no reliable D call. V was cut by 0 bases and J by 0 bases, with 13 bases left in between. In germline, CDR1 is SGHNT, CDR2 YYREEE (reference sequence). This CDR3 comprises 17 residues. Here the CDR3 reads CASSLAGRRSSYNEQFF. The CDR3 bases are TGTGCCAGCAGCTTGGCCGGTAGACGGAGCTCCTACAATGAGCAGTTCTTC.

CDR3 nucleotide sequence: TGTGCCAGCAGCCAAGGGGACAGGAGCTCTGGAAACACCATATATTTT. It codes for CASSQGDRSSGNTIYF. The V call is TRBV4-2, the J call TRBJ1-3; 8 bases are shared with TRBD1. Losses at the gene ends were 1 base for V and 0 bases for J; bases not matched to a gene: 2. The CDR3 totals 16 residues. Germline V gives CDR1 LGHNA, CDR2 YNFKEQ.

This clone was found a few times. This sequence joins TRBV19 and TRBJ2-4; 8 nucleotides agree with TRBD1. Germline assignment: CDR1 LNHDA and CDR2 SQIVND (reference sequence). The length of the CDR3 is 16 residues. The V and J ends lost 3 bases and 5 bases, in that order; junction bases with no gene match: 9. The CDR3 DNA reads TGTGCCAGTAGTATGTTTGCGGCAGGGGGCCAAAACATTCAGTACTTC. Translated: CASSMFAAGGQNIQYF.

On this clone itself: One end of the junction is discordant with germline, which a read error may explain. The CDR3 sequence is CASSLSVGGVDTQYF. DNA of the CDR3: TGTGCTAGCAGCTTATCAGTTGGTGGGGTAGATACGCAGTATTTT. The chain is built from TRBV7-7 and TRBJ2-3; no clear D. Germline V CDR1 and CDR2: SSHAT, FNYEAQ (reference sequence). This CDR3 is built from 15 residues.

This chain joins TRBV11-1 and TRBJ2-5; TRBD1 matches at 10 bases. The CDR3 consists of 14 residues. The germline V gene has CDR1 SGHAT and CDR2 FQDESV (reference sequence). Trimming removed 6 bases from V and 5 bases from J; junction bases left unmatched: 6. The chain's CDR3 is CASSRTGGYETQYF. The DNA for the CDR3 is TGTGCCAGCAGTCGGACAGGGGGTTACGAGACCCAGTACTTC.

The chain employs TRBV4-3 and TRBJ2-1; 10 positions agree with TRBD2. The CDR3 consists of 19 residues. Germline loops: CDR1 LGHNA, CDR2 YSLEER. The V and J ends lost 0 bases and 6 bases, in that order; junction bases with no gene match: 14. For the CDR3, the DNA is TGCGCCAGCAGCCAAGAAACCAGGGCTAGCGGGGGTAAATTCAATGAGCAGTTCTTC. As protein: CASSQETRASGGKFNEQFF.

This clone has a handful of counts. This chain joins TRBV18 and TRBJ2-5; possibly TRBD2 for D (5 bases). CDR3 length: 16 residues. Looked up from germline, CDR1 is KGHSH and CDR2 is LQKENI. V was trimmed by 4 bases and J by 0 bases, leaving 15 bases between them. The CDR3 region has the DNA TGTGCCAGCTCACACCTCGGGGTTGGGAACCAAGAGACCCAGTACTTC. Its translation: CASSHLGVGNQETQYF.

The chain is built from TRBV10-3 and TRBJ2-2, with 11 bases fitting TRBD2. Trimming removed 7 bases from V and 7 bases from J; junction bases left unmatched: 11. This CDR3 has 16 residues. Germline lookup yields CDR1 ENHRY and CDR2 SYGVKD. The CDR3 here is CAITGGLAGNFGELFF. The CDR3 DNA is TGTGCCATCACCGGAGGACTAGCGGGTAACTTCGGGGAGCTGTTTTTT.

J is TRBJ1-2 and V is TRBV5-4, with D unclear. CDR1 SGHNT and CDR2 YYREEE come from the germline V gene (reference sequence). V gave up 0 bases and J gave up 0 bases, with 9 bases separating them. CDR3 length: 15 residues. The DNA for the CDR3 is TGTGCCAGCAGCTTGGCCCTAGGAGCTAACTATGGCTACACCTTC. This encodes CASSLALGANYGYTF.

The CDR3 DNA follows: TGTGCCAGCAGCTCCGACAGGCTCTCGGGTGGCTACACCTTC. As protein: CASSSDRLSGGYTF. This chain connects TRBV7-9 to TRBJ1-2; TRBD1 is a possible D gene (6 bases). Looked up from germline, CDR1 is SEHNR and CDR2 is FQNEAQ (reference sequence). The CDR3 has 14 residues. Trimming left V 4 bases short and J 7 bases short, with 16 bases between.

CDR3 loop: CSVGHRGHEQYF. As DNA, the CDR3 is TGCAGCGTTGGGCACAGGGGCCACGAGCAGTACTTC. The chain joins TRBV29-1 to TRBJ2-7, with 7 bases identical to TRBD1. This CDR3 contains 12 residues. The germline CDR1 and CDR2 sequences are SQVTM and ANQGSEA. J was trimmed by 5 bases and V by 4 bases; bases with no gene match: 5.

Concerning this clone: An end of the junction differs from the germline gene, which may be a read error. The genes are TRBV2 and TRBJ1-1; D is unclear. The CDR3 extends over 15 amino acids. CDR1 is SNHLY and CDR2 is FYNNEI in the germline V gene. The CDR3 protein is CASREEANPNTEAFF. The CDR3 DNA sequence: TGTGCCAGCAGAGAAGAAGCGAACCCTAACACTGAAGCTTTCTTT.